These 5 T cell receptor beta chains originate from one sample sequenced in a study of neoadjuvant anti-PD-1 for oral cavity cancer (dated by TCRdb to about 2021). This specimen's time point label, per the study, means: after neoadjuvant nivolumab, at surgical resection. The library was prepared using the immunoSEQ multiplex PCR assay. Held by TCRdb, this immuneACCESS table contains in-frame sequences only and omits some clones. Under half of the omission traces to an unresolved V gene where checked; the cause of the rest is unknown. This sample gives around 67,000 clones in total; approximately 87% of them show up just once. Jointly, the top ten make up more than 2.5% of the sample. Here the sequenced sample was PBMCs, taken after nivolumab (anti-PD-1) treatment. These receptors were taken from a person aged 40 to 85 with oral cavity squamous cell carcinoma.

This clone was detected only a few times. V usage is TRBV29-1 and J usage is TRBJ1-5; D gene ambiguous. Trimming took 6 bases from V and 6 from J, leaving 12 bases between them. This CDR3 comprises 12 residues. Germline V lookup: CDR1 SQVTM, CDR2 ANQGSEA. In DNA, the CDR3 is TGCAGCGTCTGTGACATTGGTCAGCCCCAGCATTTT. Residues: CSVCDIGQPQHF.

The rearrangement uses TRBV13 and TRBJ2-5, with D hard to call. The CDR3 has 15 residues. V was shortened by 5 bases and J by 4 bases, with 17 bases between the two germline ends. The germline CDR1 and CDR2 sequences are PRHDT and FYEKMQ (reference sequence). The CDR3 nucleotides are TGTGCCAGCAGCCCACGACTTCATGTAGGAGAGACCCAGTACTTC. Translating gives CASSPRLHVGETQYF.

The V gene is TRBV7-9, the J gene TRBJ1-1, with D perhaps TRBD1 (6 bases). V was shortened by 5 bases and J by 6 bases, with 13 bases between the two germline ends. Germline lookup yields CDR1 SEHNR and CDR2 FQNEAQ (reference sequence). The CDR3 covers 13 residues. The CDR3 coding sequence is TGTGCCAGCAGCCCAGGGGCATATTCTGAAGCTTTCTTT. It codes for CASSPGAYSEAFF.

For the CDR3, the DNA is TGTGCCAGTAGTGGCGGCAGGGACTATGGCTACACCTTC. This sequence encodes CASSGGRDYGYTF. V usage is TRBV19 and J usage is TRBJ1-2; D is perhaps TRBD1 (5 bases). The V and J ends lost 5 bases and 3 bases respectively, with 10 bases between them. This CDR3 contains 13 residues. From germline, CDR1 is LNHDA and CDR2 SQIVND (reference sequence). Filled out from reference TRBV19 and TRBJ1-2, the complete variable domain reads DGGITQSPKYLFRKEGQNVTLSCEQNLNHDAMYWYRQDPGQGLRLIYYSQIVNDFQKGDIAEGYSVSREKKESFPLTVTSAQKNPTAFYLCASSGGRDYGYTFGSGTRLTVV.

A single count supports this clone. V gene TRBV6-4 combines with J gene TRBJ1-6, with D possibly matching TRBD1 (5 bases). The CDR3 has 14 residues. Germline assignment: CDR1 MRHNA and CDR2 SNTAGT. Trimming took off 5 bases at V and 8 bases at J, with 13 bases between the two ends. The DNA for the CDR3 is TGTGCCAGCAGTATGACAGTGGAAGATTCACCCCTCCACTTT. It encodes CASSMTVEDSPLHF.